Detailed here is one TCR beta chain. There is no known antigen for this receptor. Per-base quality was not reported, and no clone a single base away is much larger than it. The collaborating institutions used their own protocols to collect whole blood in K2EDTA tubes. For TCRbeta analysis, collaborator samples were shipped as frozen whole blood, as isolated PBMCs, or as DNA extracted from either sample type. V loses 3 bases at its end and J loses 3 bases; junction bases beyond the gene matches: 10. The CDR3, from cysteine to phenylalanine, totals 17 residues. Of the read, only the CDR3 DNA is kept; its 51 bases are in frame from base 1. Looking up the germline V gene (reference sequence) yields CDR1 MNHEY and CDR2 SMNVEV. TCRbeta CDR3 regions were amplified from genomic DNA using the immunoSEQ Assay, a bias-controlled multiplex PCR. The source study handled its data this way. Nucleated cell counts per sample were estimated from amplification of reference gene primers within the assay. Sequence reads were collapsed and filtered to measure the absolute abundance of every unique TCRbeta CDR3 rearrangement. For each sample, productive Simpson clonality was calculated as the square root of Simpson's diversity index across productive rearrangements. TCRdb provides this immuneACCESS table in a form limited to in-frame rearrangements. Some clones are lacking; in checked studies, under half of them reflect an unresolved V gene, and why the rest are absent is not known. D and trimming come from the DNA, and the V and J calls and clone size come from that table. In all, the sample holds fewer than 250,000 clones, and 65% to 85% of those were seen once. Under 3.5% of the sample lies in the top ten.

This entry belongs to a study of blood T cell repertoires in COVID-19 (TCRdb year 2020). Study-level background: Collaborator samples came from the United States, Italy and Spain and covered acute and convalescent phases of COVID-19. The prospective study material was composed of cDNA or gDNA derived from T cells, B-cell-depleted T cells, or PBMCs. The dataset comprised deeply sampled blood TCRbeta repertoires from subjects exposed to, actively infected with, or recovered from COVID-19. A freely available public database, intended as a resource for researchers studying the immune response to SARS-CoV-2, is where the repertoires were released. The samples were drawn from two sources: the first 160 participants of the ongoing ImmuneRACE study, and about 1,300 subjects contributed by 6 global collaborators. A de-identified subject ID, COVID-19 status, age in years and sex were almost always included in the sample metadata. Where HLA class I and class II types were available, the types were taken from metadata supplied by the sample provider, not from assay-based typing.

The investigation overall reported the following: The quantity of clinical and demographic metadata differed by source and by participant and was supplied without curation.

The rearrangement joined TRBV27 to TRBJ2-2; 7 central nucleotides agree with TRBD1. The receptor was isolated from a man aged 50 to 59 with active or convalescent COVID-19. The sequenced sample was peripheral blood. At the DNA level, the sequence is TGTGCCAGCAGTTTCCCGACAGGGAAGATGGACACCGGGGAGCTGTTTTTT. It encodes CASSFPTGKMDTGELFF.